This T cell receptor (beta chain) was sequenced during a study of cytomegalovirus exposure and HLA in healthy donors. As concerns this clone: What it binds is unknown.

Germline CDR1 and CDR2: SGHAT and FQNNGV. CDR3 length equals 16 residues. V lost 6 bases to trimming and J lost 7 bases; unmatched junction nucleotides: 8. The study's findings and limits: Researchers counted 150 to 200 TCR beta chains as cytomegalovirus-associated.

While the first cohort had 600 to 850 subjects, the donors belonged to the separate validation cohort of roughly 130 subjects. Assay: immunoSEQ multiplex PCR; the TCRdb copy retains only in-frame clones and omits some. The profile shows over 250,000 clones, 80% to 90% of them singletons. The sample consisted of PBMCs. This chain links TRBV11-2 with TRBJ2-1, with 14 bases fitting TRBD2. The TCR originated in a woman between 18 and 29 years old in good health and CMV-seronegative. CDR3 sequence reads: CASSPGLAGVGNEQFF. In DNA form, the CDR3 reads TGTGCCAGCAGTCCGGGACTAGCGGGAGTCGGTAATGAGCAGTTCTTC.